This is a list of T cell receptor beta chains from one sample in a study of T cell responses to AZD1222 COVID-19 vaccine. Sequencing used immunoSEQ multiplex PCR; TCRdb keeps in-frame clones, though not all of them. The repertoire holds 150,000 or so clones, with around 90% as singletons. Specimen: peripheral blood, collected on day 0 of AZD1222 vaccination. The receptors were sampled from an adult in good health. Each CDR3 is given with its conserved first and last residue. The D gene is left open where the match is weak. The size field is filled for only some rows; it gives once, few, many or a size class.

abundance	d_gene	v_gene	j_gene	CDR3aa	CDR3nt
.	.	TRBV7-8	TRBJ2-7	CASSFGEIYEQYF	TGTGCCAGCAGCTTCGGTGAGATCTACGAGCAGTACTTC
few	.	TRBV30	TRBJ1-2	CAWSPTGGYGYTF	TGTGCCTGGAGCCCAACGGGTGGCTATGGCTACACCTTC
once	.	TRBV7-2	TRBJ2-1	CASTSDGNNEQFF	TGTGCCAGCACCTCGGACGGAAACAATGAGCAGTTCTTC
.	.	TRBV4-1	TRBJ1-5	CASSQDVRMGGNQPQHF	TGCGCCAGCAGCCAAGATGTTAGGATGGGAGGCAATCAGCCCCAGCATTTT
.	TRBD1	TRBV7-2	TRBJ1-2	CASSASGQANYGYTF	TGTGCCAGCAGCGCCTCAGGACAGGCTAACTATGGCTACACCTTC
.	TRBD1	TRBV7-2	TRBJ2-7	CASSPQPGQTYEQYF	TGTGCCAGCAGCCCACAGCCGGGACAGACCTACGAGCAGTACTTC
.	.	TRBV2	TRBJ2-1	CASRDGYNEQFF	TGTGCCAGCCGGGACGGTTACAATGAGCAGTTCTTC
.	.	TRBV28	TRBJ2-4	CASSSADRAKNIQYF	TGTGCCAGCAGCTCAGCGGACCGGGCCAAAAACATTCAGTACTTC
.	TRBD1	TRBV30	TRBJ2-1	CAWNPQGNEQFF	TGTGCCTGGAATCCACAGGGGAATGAGCAGTTCTTC
.	.	TRBV7-2	TRBJ2-2	CASSLNLPFLEENTGELFF	TGTGCCAGCAGCTTAAACTTGCCTTTTCTTGAGGAGAACACCGGGGAGCTGTTTTTT
.	TRBD2	TRBV18	TRBJ2-3	CASSPKTSGRPTDTQYF	TGTGCCAGCTCACCGAAGACTAGCGGGAGACCCACAGATACGCAGTATTTT
.	TRBD2	TRBV5-1	TRBJ2-1	CASSPLSGGYNEQFF	TGCGCCAGCAGCCCGCTTAGCGGGGGATACAATGAGCAGTTCTTC
.	.	TRBV13	TRBJ2-1	CASIISGVRSEQFF	TGTGCCAGCATTATATCAGGGGTTCGGAGTGAGCAGTTCTTC
.	.	TRBV5-1	TRBJ2-1	CASSLGLMRDNEQFF	TGCGCCAGCAGCCTGGGCCTAATGCGGGACAATGAGCAGTTCTTC
.	.	TRBV5-1	TRBJ1-1	CASSLNTEAFF	TGCGCCAGCAGCTTGAACACTGAAGCTTTCTTT
.	.	TRBV10-3	TRBJ1-5	CAISVVSNQPQHF	TGTGCCATCAGTGTTGTCAGCAATCAGCCCCAGCATTTT
once	TRBD2	TRBV11-2	TRBJ2-1	CASSPVGVRDYPREEQFF	TGTGCCAGCAGCCCGGTGGGGGTCCGGGACTACCCGAGGGAGGAGCAGTTCTTC
.	.	TRBV15	TRBJ2-1	CATSRDRLAAFNEQFF	TGTGCCACCAGCAGAGATAGGTTGGCAGCGTTCAATGAGCAGTTCTTC
.	.	TRBV28	TRBJ1-5	CASSLNRGGTRGNQPQHF	TGTGCCAGCAGTTTAAACCGTGGGGGTACAAGGGGCAATCAGCCCCAGCATTTT
few	TRBD2	TRBV28	TRBJ2-7	CASSISGRISYEQYF	TGTGCCAGCAGTATTAGCGGGAGGATCTCCTACGAGCAGTACTTC
.	.	TRBV6-5	TRBJ2-1	CASSYRAGASYNEQFF	TGTGCCAGCAGTTACAGGGCGGGGGCCTCCTACAATGAGCAGTTCTTC
.	TRBD1	TRBV29-1	TRBJ1-1	CSANRDSMNTEAFF	TGCAGCGCCAACCGGGACAGCATGAACACTGAAGCTTTCTTT
.	.	TRBV28	TRBJ1-5	CASRIGSNQPQHF	TGTGCCAGCAGAATCGGGTCCAATCAGCCCCAGCATTTT
.	.	TRBV7-2	TRBJ2-7	CASSLLERSYEQYF	TGTGCCAGCAGCCTTTTGGAGAGGTCCTACGAGCAGTACTTC
.	TRBD1	TRBV7-9	TRBJ1-3	CATTERQGLTFGNTIYF	TGTGCCACAACCGAGAGACAGGGCCTAACCTTCGGAAACACCATATATTTT
.	TRBD2	TRBV4-2	TRBJ2-1	CASSPTSGRARAYNEQFF	TGTGCCAGCAGCCCGACTAGCGGGAGGGCCAGGGCCTACAATGAGCAGTTCTTC
.	.	TRBV28	TRBJ2-1	CASSSLGPFRDNEQFF	TGTGCCAGCAGTTCGCTCGGACCCTTTCGGGACAATGAGCAGTTCTTC
.	.	TRBV4-1	TRBJ1-2	CASSQAADKLGYTF	TGCGCCAGCAGCCAAGCTGCGGATAAGCTGGGCTACACCTTC
.	.	TRBV2	TRBJ1-1	CASSGRPLNTEAFF	TGTGCCAGCAGTGGTAGACCGTTGAACACTGAAGCTTTCTTT
.	.	TRBV7-8	TRBJ2-7	CASSLEFGQERYEQYF	TGTGCCAGCAGCTTAGAATTTGGGCAGGAAAGGTACGAGCAGTACTTC
.	.	TRBV4-1	TRBJ1-1	CASSQGLGATEAFF	TGCGCCAGCAGCCAAGGTCTTGGGGCGACGGAAGCTTTCTTT
few	.	TRBV4-3	TRBJ1-2	CASSQDRGGGYTF	TGCGCCAGCAGCCAAGATCGGGGGGGTGGCTACACCTTC
.	.	TRBV9	TRBJ2-1	CASSPDPGKNEQFF	TGTGCCAGCAGCCCGGATCCAGGGAAGAATGAGCAGTTCTTC
.	.	TRBV11-2	TRBJ2-1	CASSLDRVNEQFF	TGTGCCAGCAGCTTAGATCGGGTGAATGAGCAGTTCTTC
.	.	TRBV18	TRBJ1-4	CASSRDRVEEKLFF	TGTGCCAGCTCACGGGATAGGGTCGAGGAAAAACTGTTTTTT
.	.	TRBV18	TRBJ2-3	CASSPPGLKGDTQYF	TGTGCCAGCTCACCCCCGGGTCTTAAAGGAGATACGCAGTATTTT
.	TRBD1	TRBV19	TRBJ1-1	CASFRGEAFF	TGTGCCAGTTTCAGGGGGGAAGCTTTCTTT
.	.	TRBV24-1	TRBJ2-1	CATSDLAGARYNEQFF	TGTGCCACCAGTGATTTAGCAGGGGCCCGATACAATGAGCAGTTCTTC